The rows below give T cell receptor beta chains drawn from one sample of a study of CD8+CD57+ T cells in acquired aplastic anemia. In TCRdb, the reads were re-called with MiXCR into one record per CDR3 protein. The profile shows around 51,000 distinct CDR3 sequences, 55% to 75% of them singletons. The sample taken for sequencing was sorted CD4+, CD8+, or CD8+CD57+ T cells (not recorded which) from PBMCs. These receptors were collected from a human donor in good health, serving as a control. Both conserved end residues are part of each CDR3. Each record gives: V gene, D gene, J gene, CDR3 length, clone size, CDR3 DNA, CDR3 protein. The D gene is left open where the match is weak. Clone size is stated in some rows and not others, as once, few, many or a class when expanded.

V gene: TRBV10-3
D gene: -
J gene: TRBJ1-1
CDR3 length: 14
clone size: -
CDR3 DNA: TGTGCCATCACCGCGACAAAGTTGGACACTGAAGCTTTCTTT
CDR3 protein: CAITATKLDTEAFF

V gene: TRBV24-1
D gene: -
J gene: TRBJ2-6
CDR3 length: 14
clone size: medium-sized
CDR3 DNA: TGTGCCACCAGTGTAGGGGTTGGGGCCAACGTCCTGACTTTC
CDR3 protein: CATSVGVGANVLTF

V gene: TRBV11-2
D gene: -
J gene: TRBJ1-6
CDR3 length: 16
clone size: once
CDR3 DNA: TGTGCCAGCAGCTTCAACAGGGTGGGTACAGAATCACCCCTCCACTTT
CDR3 protein: CASSFNRVGTESPLHF

V gene: TRBV20-1
D gene: -
J gene: TRBJ1-1
CDR3 length: 11
clone size: -
CDR3 DNA: TGCAGTGCTAGAGCGGACACTGAAGCTTTCTTT
CDR3 protein: CSARADTEAFF

V gene: TRBV10-1
D gene: -
J gene: TRBJ2-7
CDR3 length: 12
clone size: -
CDR3 DNA: TGCGCCAGCAGTGAGCGGCCCTACGAGCAGTACTTC
CDR3 protein: CASSERPYEQYF

V gene: TRBV7-9
D gene: -
J gene: TRBJ1-2
CDR3 length: 15
clone size: -
CDR3 DNA: TGTGCCAGCAGTCCCCTACCGGGGGGGAGCTATGGCTACACCTTC
CDR3 protein: CASSPLPGGSYGYTF

V gene: TRBV19
D gene: -
J gene: TRBJ2-7
CDR3 length: 13
clone size: -
CDR3 DNA: TGTGCCAGTAGGAGGGAAGTGGGCTACGAGCAGTACTTC
CDR3 protein: CASRREVGYEQYF

V gene: TRBV15
D gene: -
J gene: TRBJ2-3
CDR3 length: 15
clone size: -
CDR3 DNA: TGTGCCACCAGCACGGGGGTTCTGAGCACAGATACGCAGTATTTT
CDR3 protein: CATSTGVLSTDTQYF

V gene: TRBV7-9
D gene: -
J gene: TRBJ1-2
CDR3 length: 14
clone size: once
CDR3 DNA: TGTGCCAGCAGCTTACCCGGGGACATCTATGGCTACACCTTC
CDR3 protein: CASSLPGDIYGYTF

V gene: TRBV25-1
D gene: -
J gene: TRBJ2-7
CDR3 length: 14
clone size: -
CDR3 DNA: TGTGCCAGCAGCTCAGCCGGGACGGACTACGAGCAGTACTTC
CDR3 protein: CASSSAGTDYEQYF

V gene: TRBV15
D gene: -
J gene: TRBJ2-7
CDR3 length: 14
clone size: -
CDR3 DNA: TGTGCCACCAGCAGCTCCACCGCAAACTACGAGCAGTACTTC
CDR3 protein: CATSSSTANYEQYF

V gene: TRBV29-1
D gene: -
J gene: TRBJ1-5
CDR3 length: 14
clone size: -
CDR3 DNA: TGCAGCGTTAGGGGGATGGGAGACAATCAGCCCCAGCATTTT
CDR3 protein: CSVRGMGDNQPQHF

V gene: TRBV4-2
D gene: TRBD2
J gene: TRBJ2-5
CDR3 length: 15
clone size: -
CDR3 DNA: TGTGCCAGCAGCTACGGACTAGCGAACGAAGAGACCCAGTACTTC
CDR3 protein: CASSYGLANEETQYF

V gene: TRBV24-1
D gene: -
J gene: TRBJ2-1
CDR3 length: 13
clone size: -
CDR3 DNA: TGTGCCACCAGTGGTGACAGAAACAATGAGCAGTTCTTC
CDR3 protein: CATSGDRNNEQFF

V gene: TRBV19
D gene: TRBD2
J gene: TRBJ2-5
CDR3 length: 17
clone size: few
CDR3 DNA: TGTGCCAGTAACCCGGGAGGGCGCTCCTTTTCCGAAGAGACCCAGTACTTC
CDR3 protein: CASNPGGRSFSEETQYF

V gene: TRBV5-4
D gene: -
J gene: TRBJ2-7
CDR3 length: 14
clone size: -
CDR3 DNA: TGTGCCAGCAGCTTGCAAGGCAGGGAGAACGAGCAGTACTTC
CDR3 protein: CASSLQGRENEQYF

V gene: TRBV4-3
D gene: TRBD1
J gene: TRBJ1-4
CDR3 length: 15
clone size: -
CDR3 DNA: TGCGCCAGCAGCCAGGGACAGTACCAGAATGAAAAACTGTTTTTT
CDR3 protein: CASSQGQYQNEKLFF

V gene: TRBV5-6
D gene: -
J gene: TRBJ1-5
CDR3 length: 15
clone size: many
CDR3 DNA: TGTGCCAGCAGCTTGAGTGGCAGTAGCAATCAGCCCCAGCATTTT
CDR3 protein: CASSLSGSSNQPQHF

V gene: TRBV19
D gene: -
J gene: TRBJ2-6
CDR3 length: 17
clone size: -
CDR3 DNA: TGTGCCCGTAGTAGGTCAGGGGCACGCTCTGGGGCCAACGTCCTGACTTTC
CDR3 protein: CARSRSGARSGANVLTF

V gene: TRBV5-1
D gene: -
J gene: TRBJ2-3
CDR3 length: 16
clone size: medium-sized
CDR3 DNA: TGCGCCAGCAGCTTGGCCGAGGAGGGTTTCACAGATACGCAGTATTTT
CDR3 protein: CASSLAEEGFTDTQYF

V gene: TRBV15
D gene: -
J gene: TRBJ1-2
CDR3 length: 12
clone size: few
CDR3 DNA: TGTGCCACCAGCAGAGAGGGACGGGGCTACACCTTC
CDR3 protein: CATSREGRGYTF

V gene: TRBV10-3
D gene: TRBD1
J gene: TRBJ1-5
CDR3 length: 15
clone size: many
CDR3 DNA: TGTGCCATCAGCCAGGGGGACCTTAACAATCAGCCCCAGCATTTT
CDR3 protein: CAISQGDLNNQPQHF

V gene: TRBV11-2
D gene: -
J gene: TRBJ2-4
CDR3 length: 15
clone size: many
CDR3 DNA: TGTGCCAGCGCCTTAGAGGGTTGGGCCAAAAGCATTCAGTACTTC
CDR3 protein: CASALEGWAKSIQYF

V gene: TRBV6-2/TRBV6-3
D gene: TRBD1
J gene: TRBJ2-5
CDR3 length: 18
clone size: -
CDR3 DNA: TGTGCCAGCAGTTATTCTACTCCGGACAGGCTGAGTCAAGAGACCCAGTACTTC
CDR3 protein: CASSYSTPDRLSQETQYF

V gene: TRBV19
D gene: -
J gene: TRBJ1-5
CDR3 length: 13
clone size: -
CDR3 DNA: TGTGCCAGTAGTATAGAAGGGGGGCAGCCCCAGCATTTT
CDR3 protein: CASSIEGGQPQHF

V gene: TRBV4-1
D gene: TRBD2
J gene: TRBJ2-2
CDR3 length: 19
clone size: many
CDR3 DNA: TGCGCCAGCAGCCATGGTGGTTTAGCGGGAGGATCCTGGGCCGGGGAGCTGTTTTTT
CDR3 protein: CASSHGGLAGGSWAGELFF